This entry is about one T cell receptor beta chain. Its antigen is unknown. Trimming at V came to 1 base and at J to 6 bases, leaving 6 bases not matched to a gene. CDR1 and CDR2 (germline): SGHRS, YFSETQ. The CDR3 totals 14 residues. The data were obtained in a study of T cell responses to AZD1222 COVID-19 vaccine. The table came from immunoSEQ multiplex PCR; TCRdb's copy has only in-frame clones and leaves some out. The sample yields around 90,000 clones, 90% to 95% seen once. Overall study findings and caveats: The donors showed a predominance of white British ancestry and of females, with possible underestimation of clonal diversity. Vaccine-related CD4 TCRs covered spike, predominating at 160-218 and 743-854.

V usage is TRBV5-1 and J usage is TRBJ2-7; 8 bases align to TRBD1. The TCR was taken from an adult in good health. The source was peripheral blood, collected on day 0 of MenACWY control vaccination. The CDR3 spells CASSLWQGAGEQYF. The CDR3 bases are TGCGCCAGCAGCTTGTGGCAGGGGGCGGGCGAGCAGTACTTC.